This T cell receptor beta chain appears in the sequencing data of a study of shared clonotypes between healthy human individuals. As for the study in general: Researchers drew samples from two women and three men aged 18 to 49. Study-wide findings and caveats: The rarefaction results pointed to incomplete sorted-subset sequencing despite large depth.

There are 18 residues in the CDR3. Trimming removed 1 base from V and 2 bases from J; junction bases left unmatched: 15. Germline V gene data show CDR1 as SGDLS and CDR2 as YYNGEE. It was CD45RO-negative cells, positively selected for CCR7, that made up naive CD8 cells, with terminally differentiated effector memory CD45RA+ cells excluded. The authors loaded 150 to 250 ng DNA, about 30,000 T cell genomes, into sorted-subset replicate PCRs. In the original workflow: Because ImmunoSEQ provided only junction sequences with no quality scores, the filtering differed. Only in-frame clones appear in the TCRdb table, and some are missing; sequencing was by immunoSEQ multiplex PCR. V, J and clone size were drawn from that table, and D and trimming were deduced from the DNA. The profile shows under 2,000,000 clones, roughly 95% of them singletons. A remark on this clone: Its antigen is not identified.

Sequenced sample: naive CD8+ T cells sorted from blood. This sequence was found in a man aged 18 to 30 in good health. The rearrangement uses TRBV9 and TRBJ2-7; 7 nucleotides line up with TRBD2. CDR3 coding DNA: TGTGCCAGCAGCGTAAGAGCTACGACTAGCCGGTCCCCCTACGAGCAGTACTTC. It is translated as CASSVRATTSRSPYEQYF. Full variable domain (rest looked up from reference TRBV9 and TRBJ2-7): DSGVTQTPKHLITATGQRVTLRCSPRSGDLSVYWYQQSLDQGLQFLIQYYNGEERAKGNILERFSAQQFPDLHSELNLSSLELGDSALYFCASSVRATTSRSPYEQYFGPGTRLTVT.